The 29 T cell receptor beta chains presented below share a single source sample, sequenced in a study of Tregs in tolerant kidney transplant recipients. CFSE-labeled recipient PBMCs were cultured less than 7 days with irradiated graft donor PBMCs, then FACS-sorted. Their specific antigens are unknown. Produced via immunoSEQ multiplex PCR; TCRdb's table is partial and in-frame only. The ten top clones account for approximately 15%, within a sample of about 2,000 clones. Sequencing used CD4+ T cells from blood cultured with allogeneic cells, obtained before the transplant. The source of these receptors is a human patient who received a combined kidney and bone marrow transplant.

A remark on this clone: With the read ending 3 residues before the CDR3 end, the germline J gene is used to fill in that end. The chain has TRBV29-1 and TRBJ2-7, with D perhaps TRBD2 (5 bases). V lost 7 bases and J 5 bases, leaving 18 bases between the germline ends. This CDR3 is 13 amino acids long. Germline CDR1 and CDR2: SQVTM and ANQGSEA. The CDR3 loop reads CSARWAGVHEQYF. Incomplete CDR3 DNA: TGCAGCGCACGGTGGGCGGGCGTCCACGAG.

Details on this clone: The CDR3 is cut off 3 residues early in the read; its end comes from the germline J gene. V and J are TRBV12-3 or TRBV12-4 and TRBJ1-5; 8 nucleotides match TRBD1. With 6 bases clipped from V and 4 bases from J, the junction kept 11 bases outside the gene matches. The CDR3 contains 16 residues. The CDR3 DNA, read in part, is TGTGCCAGCAGAAAAGACAGGGGATGGGGGAATCAGCCC. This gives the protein CASRKDRGWGNQP. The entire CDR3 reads CASRKDRGWGNQPQHF.

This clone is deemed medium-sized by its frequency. Incomplete CDR3 DNA: TGTGCCAGCAGGAGGGGGACTGAA. Encoded protein: CASRRGTE. The entire CDR3 protein is CASRRGTEAFF. This chain connects TRBV2 to TRBJ1-1, with D possibly being TRBD1 (6 bases). The CDR3 end falls 3 residues outside the read, so it is completed with the germline J gene. The CDR3 length is 11 residues. The V and J ends lost 6 bases and 5 bases respectively, with 7 bases between them. CDR1 and CDR2 from the germline V gene are SNHLY and FYNNEI.

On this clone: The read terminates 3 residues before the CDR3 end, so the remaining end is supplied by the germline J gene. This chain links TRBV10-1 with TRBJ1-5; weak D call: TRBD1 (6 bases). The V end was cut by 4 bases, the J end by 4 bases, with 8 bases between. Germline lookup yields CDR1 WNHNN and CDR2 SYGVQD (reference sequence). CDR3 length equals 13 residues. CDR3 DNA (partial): TGCGCCAGCAGTGCAGGACAGAATCAGCCC. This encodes CASSAGQNQP. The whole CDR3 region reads CASSAGQNQPQHF.

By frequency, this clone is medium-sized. The sequenced part of the CDR3 DNA is TGTGCCAGCAGTTACGGGACTAGCGCTAATGAG. This sequence encodes CASSYGTSANE. The whole CDR3 protein is CASSYGTSANEQFF. The chain couples TRBV6-2 or TRBV6-3 to TRBJ2-1; 10 nucleotides match TRBD2. The read is 3 residues too short to cover the CDR3 end, so that end is filled in from the germline J gene. CDR3 length: 14 amino acids. The trim removed 2 bases at V and 7 bases at J, leaving 2 bases unmatched. From germline, CDR1 is MNHEY and CDR2 SVGEGT.

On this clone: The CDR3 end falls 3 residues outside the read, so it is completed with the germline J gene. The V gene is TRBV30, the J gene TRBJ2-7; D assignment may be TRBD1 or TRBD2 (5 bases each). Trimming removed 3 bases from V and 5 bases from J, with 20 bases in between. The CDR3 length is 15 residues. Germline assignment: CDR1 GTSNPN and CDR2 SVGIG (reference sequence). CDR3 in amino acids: CAWSLQGRFGNEQYF. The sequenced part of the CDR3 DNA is TGTGCCTGGAGCCTCCAGGGCCGTTTCGGGAACGAG.

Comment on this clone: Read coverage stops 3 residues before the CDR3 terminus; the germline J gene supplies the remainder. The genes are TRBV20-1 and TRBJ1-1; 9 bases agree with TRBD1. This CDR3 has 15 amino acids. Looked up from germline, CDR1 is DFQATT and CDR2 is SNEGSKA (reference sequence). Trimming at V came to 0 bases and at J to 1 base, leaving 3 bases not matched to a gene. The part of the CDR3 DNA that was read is TGCAGTGCTAGAGACCCGGGACAGGGGAACACTGAA. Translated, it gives CSARDPGQGNTE. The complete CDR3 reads CSARDPGQGNTEAFF.

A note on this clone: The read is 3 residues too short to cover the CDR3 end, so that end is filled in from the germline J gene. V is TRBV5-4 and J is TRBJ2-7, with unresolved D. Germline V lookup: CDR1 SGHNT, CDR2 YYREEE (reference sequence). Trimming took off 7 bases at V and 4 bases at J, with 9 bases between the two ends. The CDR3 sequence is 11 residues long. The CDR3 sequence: CASGGPYEQYF. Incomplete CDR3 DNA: TGTGCCAGCGGTGGGCCTTACGAG.

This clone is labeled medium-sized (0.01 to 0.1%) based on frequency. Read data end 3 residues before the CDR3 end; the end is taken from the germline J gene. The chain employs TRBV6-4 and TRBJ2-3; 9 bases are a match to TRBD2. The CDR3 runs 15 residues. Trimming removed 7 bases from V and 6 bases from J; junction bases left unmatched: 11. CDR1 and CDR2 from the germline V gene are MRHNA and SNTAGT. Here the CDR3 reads CASTPGAGGADTQYF. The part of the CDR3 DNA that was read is TGTGCCAGCACCCCCGGGGCGGGGGGGGCGGATACG.

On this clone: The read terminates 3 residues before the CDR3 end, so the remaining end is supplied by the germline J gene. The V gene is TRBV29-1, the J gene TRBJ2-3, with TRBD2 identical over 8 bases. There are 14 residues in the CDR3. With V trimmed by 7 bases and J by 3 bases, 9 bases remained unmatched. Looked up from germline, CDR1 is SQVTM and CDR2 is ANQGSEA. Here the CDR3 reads CSAERGRGTDTQYF. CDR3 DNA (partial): TGCAGCGCGGAGCGGGGGAGGGGAACAGATACG.

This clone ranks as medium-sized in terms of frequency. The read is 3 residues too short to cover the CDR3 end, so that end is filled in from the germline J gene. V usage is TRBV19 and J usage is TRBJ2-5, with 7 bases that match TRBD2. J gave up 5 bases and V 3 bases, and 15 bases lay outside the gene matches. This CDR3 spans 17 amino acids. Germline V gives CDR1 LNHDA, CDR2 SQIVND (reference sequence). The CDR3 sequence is CASSMYVGRGLGETQYF. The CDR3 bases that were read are TGTGCCAGTAGTATGTACGTTGGGCGGGGGTTAGGGGAGACC. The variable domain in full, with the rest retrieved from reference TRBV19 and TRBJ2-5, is DGGITQSPKYLFRKEGQNVTLSCEQNLNHDAMYWYRQDPGQGLRLIYYSQIVNDFQKGDIAEGYSVSREKKESFPLTVTSAQKNPTAFYLCASSMYVGRGLGETQYFGPGTRLLVL.

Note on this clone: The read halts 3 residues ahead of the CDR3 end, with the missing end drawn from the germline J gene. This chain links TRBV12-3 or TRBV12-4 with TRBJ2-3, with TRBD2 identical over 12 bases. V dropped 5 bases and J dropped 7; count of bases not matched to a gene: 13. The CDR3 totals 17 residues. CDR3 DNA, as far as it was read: TGTGCCAGCAGTCTCAGACTAGCGGGGGCCCTCCACAATACG. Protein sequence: CASSLRLAGALHNT. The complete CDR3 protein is CASSLRLAGALHNTQYF.

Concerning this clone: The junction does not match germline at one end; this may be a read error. The sequenced part of the CDR3 DNA is TGCGCCAGCAGCCACACAGCGGGAGAGGGAGAGACC. Translated, it gives CASSHTAGEGET. In full, the CDR3 reads CASSHTAGEGETQYF. V gene TRBV4-2 combines with J gene TRBJ2-5, with 8 bases matching TRBD2. The read is 3 residues too short to cover the CDR3 end, so that end is filled in from the germline J gene. Germline lookup yields CDR1 LGHNA and CDR2 YNFKEQ. The CDR3 totals 15 residues.

The sequenced part of the CDR3 DNA is TGTGCCAGCAGACCAGGGGGCAGCTATGGC. This encodes CASRPGGSYG. The full CDR3 protein is CASRPGGSYGYTF. This rearrangement joins TRBV28 to TRBJ1-2; 8 bases line up with TRBD1. The read terminates 3 residues ahead of where the CDR3 ends, so the germline J gene completes it. The CDR3 runs 13 residues. With 6 bases clipped from V and 4 bases from J, the junction kept 4 bases outside the gene matches. CDR1 and CDR2 (germline): MDHEN, SYDVKM.

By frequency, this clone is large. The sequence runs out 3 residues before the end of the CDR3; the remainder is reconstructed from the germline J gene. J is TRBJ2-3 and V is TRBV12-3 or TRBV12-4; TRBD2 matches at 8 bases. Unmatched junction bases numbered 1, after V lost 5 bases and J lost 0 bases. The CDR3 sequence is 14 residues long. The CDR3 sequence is CASSASGSTDTQYF. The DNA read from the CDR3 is TGTGCCAGCAGTGCTAGCGGGAGCACAGATACG.

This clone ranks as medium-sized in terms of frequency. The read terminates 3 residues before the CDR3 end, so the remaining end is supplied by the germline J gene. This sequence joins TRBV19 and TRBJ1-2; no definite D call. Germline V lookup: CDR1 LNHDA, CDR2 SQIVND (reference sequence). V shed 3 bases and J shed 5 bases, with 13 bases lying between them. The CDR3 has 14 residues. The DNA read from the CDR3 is TGTGCCAGTAGTATTCGAGTGTCGGGGTATGGC. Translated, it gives CASSIRVSGYG. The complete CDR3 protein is CASSIRVSGYGYTF. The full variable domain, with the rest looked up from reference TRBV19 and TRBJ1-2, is DGGITQSPKYLFRKEGQNVTLSCEQNLNHDAMYWYRQDPGQGLRLIYYSQIVNDFQKGDIAEGYSVSREKKESFPLTVTSAQKNPTAFYLCASSIRVSGYGYTFGSGTRLTVV.

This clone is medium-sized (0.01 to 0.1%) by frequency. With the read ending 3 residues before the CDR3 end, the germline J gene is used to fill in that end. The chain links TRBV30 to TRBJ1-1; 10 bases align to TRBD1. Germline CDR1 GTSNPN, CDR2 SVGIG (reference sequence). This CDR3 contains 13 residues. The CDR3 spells CAWSVGGQGGAFF. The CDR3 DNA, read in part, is TGTGCCTGGAGTGTAGGAGGACAGGGGGGT.

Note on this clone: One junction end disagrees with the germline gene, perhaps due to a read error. The CDR3 is CASSRLVLTINTEAFF. Partial CDR3 DNA: TGCGCCAGCAGCCGTTTGGTCCTAACTATCAACACTGAA. This chain connects TRBV4-2 to TRBJ1-1, with D unclear. The read ends 3 residues before the CDR3 terminus; that terminus is restored from the germline J gene. Per germline, CDR1 LGHNA and CDR2 YNFKEQ. The CDR3 has 16 amino acids.

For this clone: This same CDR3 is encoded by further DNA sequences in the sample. CDR3 DNA, as far as it was read: TGTGCCAGCTCCCCCCGAGACAGGGGTGATGAG. It translates to CASSPRDRGDE. The whole CDR3 sequence is CASSPRDRGDEQFF. V is TRBV18 and J is TRBJ2-1; 8 bases fit TRBD1. Read sequence stops 3 residues before the CDR3 end, and the germline J gene provides the missing end. The CDR3 is made up of 14 amino acids. Germline-derived CDR1 and CDR2 are KGHSH and LQKENI. J lost 8 bases, V lost 6 bases, and 9 bases had no gene match.

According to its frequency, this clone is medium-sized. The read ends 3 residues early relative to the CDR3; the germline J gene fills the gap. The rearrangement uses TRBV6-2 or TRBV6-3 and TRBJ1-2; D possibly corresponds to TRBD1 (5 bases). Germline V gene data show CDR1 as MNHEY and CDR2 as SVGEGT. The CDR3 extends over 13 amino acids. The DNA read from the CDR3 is TGTGCCAGCAGTGAGTCGGGGGTAGGAGGC. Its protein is CASSESGVGG. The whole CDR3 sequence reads CASSESGVGGYTF.

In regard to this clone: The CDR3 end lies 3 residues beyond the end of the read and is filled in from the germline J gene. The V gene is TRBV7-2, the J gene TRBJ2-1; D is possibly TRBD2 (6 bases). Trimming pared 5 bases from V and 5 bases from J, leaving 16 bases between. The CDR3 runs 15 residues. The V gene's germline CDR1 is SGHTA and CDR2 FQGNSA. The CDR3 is CASSPRVRRDNEQFF. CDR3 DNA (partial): TGTGCCAGCAGCCCCCGAGTAAGGAGGGACAATGAG.

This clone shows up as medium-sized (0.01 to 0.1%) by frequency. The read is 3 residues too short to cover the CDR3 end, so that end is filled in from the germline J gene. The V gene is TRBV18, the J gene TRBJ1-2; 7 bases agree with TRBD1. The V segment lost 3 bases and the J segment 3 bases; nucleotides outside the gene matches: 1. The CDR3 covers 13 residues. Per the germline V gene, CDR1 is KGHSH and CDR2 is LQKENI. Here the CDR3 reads CASSPGTDYGYTF. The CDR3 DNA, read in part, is TGTGCCAGCTCACCCGGGACAGACTATGGC. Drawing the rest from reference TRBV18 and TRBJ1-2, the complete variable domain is NAGVMQNPRHLVRRRGQEARLRCSPMKGHSHVYWYRQLPEEGLKFMVYLQKENIIDESGMPKERFSAEFPKEGPSILRIQQVVRGDSAAYFCASSPGTDYGYTFGSGTRLTVV.

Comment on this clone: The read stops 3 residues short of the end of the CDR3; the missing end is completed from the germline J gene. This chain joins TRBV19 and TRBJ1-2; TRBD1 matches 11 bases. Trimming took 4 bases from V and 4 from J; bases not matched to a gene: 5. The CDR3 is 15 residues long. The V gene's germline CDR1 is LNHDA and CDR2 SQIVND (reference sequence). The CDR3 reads CASSTWDRGAYGYTF. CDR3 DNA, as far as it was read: TGTGCCAGTAGTACCTGGGACAGGGGGGCCTATGGC.

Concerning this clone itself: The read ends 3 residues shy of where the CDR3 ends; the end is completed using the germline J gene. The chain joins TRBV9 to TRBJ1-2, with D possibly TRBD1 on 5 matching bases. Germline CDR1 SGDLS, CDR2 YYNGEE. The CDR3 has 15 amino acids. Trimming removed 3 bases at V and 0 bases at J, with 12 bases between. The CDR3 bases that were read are TGTGCCAGCAGCGAGGGGAGTCCTTCTAACTATGGC. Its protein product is CASSEGSPSNYG. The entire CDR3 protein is CASSEGSPSNYGYTF.

CDR3 protein: CASSFFGAPGQSYEQYF. The CDR3 DNA, read in part, is TGTGCCAGCAGTTTTTTTGGGGCTCCGGGACAGAGCTACGAG. The J gene is TRBJ2-7, the V gene TRBV28; 7 positions agree with TRBD1. The sequenced fragment ends 3 residues before the CDR3 boundary, so the rest is inferred from the germline J gene. This CDR3 has 17 amino acids. Trimming removed 3 bases from V and 3 bases from J; junction bases left unmatched: 14. Germline CDR1 reads MDHEN; CDR2 reads SYDVKM.

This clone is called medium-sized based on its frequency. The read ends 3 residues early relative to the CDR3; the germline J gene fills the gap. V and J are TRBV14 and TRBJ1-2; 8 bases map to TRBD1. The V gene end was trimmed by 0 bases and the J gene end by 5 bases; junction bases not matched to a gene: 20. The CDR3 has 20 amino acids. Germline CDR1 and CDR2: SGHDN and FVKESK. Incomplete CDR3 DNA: TGTGCCAGCAGCCAAGAGACAATCCTCCGCTTCAGGACAGGGCAGTATGGC. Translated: CASSQETILRFRTGQYG. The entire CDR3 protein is CASSQETILRFRTGQYGYTF.

The sequenced CDR3 bases are TGCGCCAGCAGTCTTGGACAGGGGGGTGAAAAA. Protein: CASSLGQGGEK. From start to end, the CDR3 is CASSLGQGGEKLFF. V gene TRBV5-1 combines with J gene TRBJ1-4, with 10 bases aligning to TRBD1. The read ends 3 residues early relative to the CDR3; the germline J gene fills the gap. J gave up 7 bases and V 5 bases, and 5 bases lay outside the gene matches. CDR3 length: 14 residues. Germline V CDR1 and CDR2: SGHRS, YFSETQ.

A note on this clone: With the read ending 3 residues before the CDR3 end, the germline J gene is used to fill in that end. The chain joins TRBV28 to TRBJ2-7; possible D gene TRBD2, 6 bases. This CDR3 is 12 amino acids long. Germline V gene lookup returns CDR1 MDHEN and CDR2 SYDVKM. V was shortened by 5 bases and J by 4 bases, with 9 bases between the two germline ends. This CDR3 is CASSPGGYEQYF. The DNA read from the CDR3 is TGTGCCAGCAGTCCAGGAGGGTACGAG.

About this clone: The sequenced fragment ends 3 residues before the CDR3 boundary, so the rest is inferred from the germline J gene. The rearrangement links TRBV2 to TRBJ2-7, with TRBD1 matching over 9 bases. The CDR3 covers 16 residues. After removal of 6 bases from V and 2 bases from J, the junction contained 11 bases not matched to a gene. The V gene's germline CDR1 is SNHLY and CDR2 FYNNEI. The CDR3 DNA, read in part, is TGTGCCAGCAGCCCAACCCGGGACAGGGTCACCTACGAG. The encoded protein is CASSPTRDRVTYE. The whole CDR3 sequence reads CASSPTRDRVTYEQYF.